Sequencing of this TCR beta chain was carried out in a study of PD-1 blockade in classical Hodgkin lymphoma. The study, taken as a whole, reports: Why repertoires differed is undefined; disease activity or prior therapy possibly contributed. It was CD4+ TCR diversity, not CD8+, that rose significantly by C4D1. In newly diagnosed patients, baseline TCR diversity was reportedly below that of healthy donors. Patients with an early start, nivolumab under 1 year after ASCT, were excluded.

Exposure to brentuximab vedotin varied, and each patient had relapsed following autologous stem cell transplantation. V was cut by 4 bases and J by 5 bases, with 17 bases left in between. Germline V gene lookup returns CDR1 MNHNS and CDR2 SASEGT. This CDR3 has 15 amino acids. Repertoires were generated with immunoSEQ multiplex PCR, while TCRdb's copy carries only in-frame clones and drops some. Among roughly 60,000 clones, around nine tenths were seen once, and the ten largest hold more than 7.5%. Note on this clone: Its antigen is as yet unknown.

This receptor was identified in a human donor with classical Hodgkin lymphoma. The chain has TRBV6-1 and TRBJ1-1; no reliable D call. Sequences were derived from peripheral blood mononuclear cells (PBMCs), sampled at baseline. In nucleotides, the CDR3 is TGTGCCAGCAGTGGGTTCCCGGGGTCGAGGACTGAAGCTTTCTTT. It yields the protein CASSGFPGSRTEAFF.